The 22 T cell receptor beta chains below all came from one sample that was sequenced in a study of T cells in Graves' hyperthyroidism and ophthalmopathy. Amplified TCR beta CDR3 regions derived from RNA transcripts. A set of HTBI primers served as the primers for a first-round RT-PCR of the TCR CDR3. TCRdb redid the calling of the multiplex PCR reads with MiXCR, one entry per CDR3 protein. Of about 600,000 distinct CDR3 sequences detected, more than 15% appear once; the ten largest clones hold approximately 3.5%. The material sequenced was blood. The receptors come from a woman between 40 and 55 years old with Graves' ophthalmopathy.

The CDR3 protein is CASSSPGRLSSYEQYF. CDR3 nucleotide sequence: TGTGCCAGCAGTTCCCCCGGGCGGCTGAGCTCCTACGAGCAGTACTTC. V is TRBV28 and J is TRBJ2-7; D unclear. This CDR3 has 16 residues. Trimming left V 4 bases short and J 0 bases short, with 16 bases between. Germline CDR1 MDHEN, CDR2 SYDVKM.

At least ten counts were recorded for this clonotype. The rearrangement links TRBV28 to TRBJ2-1; D not certain. The CDR3 runs 12 residues. Between the trimmed V and J ends, which lost 2 bases and 5 bases, there was a span of 4 bases. Germline assignment: CDR1 MDHEN and CDR2 SYDVKM. The chain's CDR3 is CASSLMDNEQFF. In DNA, the CDR3 is TGTGCCAGCAGTTTAATGGACAATGAGCAGTTCTTC. Based on the CDR3 plus reference TRBV28 and TRBJ2-1, the full variable domain is DVKVTQSSRYLVKRTGEKVFLECVQDMDHENMFWYRQDPGLGLRLIYFSYDVKMKEKGDIPEGYSVSREKKERFSLILESASTNQTSMYLCASSLMDNEQFFGPGTRLTVL.

The chain uses TRBV27 and TRBJ2-7; D may be TRBD1 (7 bases). Trimming pared 6 bases from V and 6 bases from J, leaving 15 bases between. This CDR3 is 13 amino acids long. CDR1 is MNHEY and CDR2 is SMNVEV in the germline V gene (reference sequence). The CDR3, as DNA: TGTGCCAGCAGCGACAGGGAGGTGGTCGAGCAGTACTTC. Its protein product is CASSDREVVEQYF.

About this clonotype itself: This likely comes from a read error, as the CDR3 has no conserved phenylalanine or tryptophan at its end. The rearrangement uses TRBV30 and TRBJ2-5; the D gene is possibly TRBD2 (6 bases). CDR1 and CDR2 from the germline V gene are GTSNPN and SVGIG (reference sequence). V dropped 2 bases and J dropped 5 bases, with 18 bases sitting between them. This CDR3 has 15 residues. CDR3 coding DNA: TGTGCCTGGAGTTCCTCCGGGACTTGGCAGGAGACCCAGTACCTC. Encoded protein: CAWSSSGTWQETQYL.

V usage is TRBV2 and J usage is TRBJ1-2; 7 bases are a match to TRBD1. Trimming at V came to 8 bases and at J to 0 bases, leaving 6 bases not matched to a gene. Germline CDR1 SNHLY, CDR2 FYNNEI. There are 14 residues in the CDR3. CDR3 sequence: CASSGTVPNYGYTF. CDR3 nucleotide sequence: TGTGCCAGCTCAGGGACAGTTCCTAACTATGGCTACACCTTC. The entire variable domain, with the rest obtained from reference TRBV2 and TRBJ1-2, is as follows: EPEVTQTPSHQVTQMGQEVILRCVPISNHLYFYWYRQILGQKVEFLVSFYNNEISEKSEIFDDQFSVERPDGSNFTLKIRSTKLEDSAMYFCASSGTVPNYGYTFGSGTRLTVV.

The sample holds a few counts of this clonotype. The J gene is TRBJ1-2, the V gene TRBV29-1; D gene unclear. The CDR3 is 13 amino acids. The germline gives CDR1 SQVTM, CDR2 ANQGSEA. V was cut by 4 bases and J by 2 bases, with 11 bases left in between. The CDR3 nucleotides read TGCAGCGTTGTTGAGGGCGCAAACTATGGCTACACCTTC. This translates into CSVVEGANYGYTF.

There are many counts of this clonotype. Here the CDR3 reads CASSFGRDCYEQYF. Written as DNA, the CDR3 is TGTGCCAGCAGCTTTGGTCGGGACTGCTACGAGCAGTACTTC. The chain joins TRBV7-6 to TRBJ2-7, with D possibly matching TRBD2 (6 bases). Germline CDR1 reads SGHVS; CDR2 reads FNYEAQ. The CDR3 length is 14 residues. The ends were cut back, 3 bases at V and 3 bases at J, with 12 bases in the middle.

This chain links TRBV5-5 with TRBJ1-2; D unclear. The CDR3 length is 16 residues. Germline assignment: CDR1 SGHKS and CDR2 YYEKEE (reference sequence). The V and J ends lost 1 base and 2 bases respectively, with 15 bases between them. This CDR3 reads CASSLYHSIPNYGYTF. Written as DNA, the CDR3 is TGTGCCAGCAGCTTGTATCACTCTATACCCAACTATGGCTACACCTTC.

This clonotype was picked up many times. The chain uses TRBV5-1 and TRBJ2-7; D remains ambiguous. With 4 bases removed from V and 0 bases from J, the gap between germline ends came to 8 bases. Germline V gene lookup returns CDR1 SGHRS and CDR2 YFSETQ. The CDR3 covers 13 residues. CDR3 region: CASSRDASYEQYF. CDR3 in DNA: TGCGCCAGCAGCAGAGACGCCTCCTACGAGCAGTACTTC.

In this sample, this clonotype turned up many times. V is TRBV20-1 and J is TRBJ2-7, with 8 bases identical to TRBD2. This CDR3 spans 12 amino acids. In germline, CDR1 is DFQATT, CDR2 SNEGSKA (reference sequence). V shed 8 bases, J shed 4 bases, and the junction held 7 bases outside the gene matches. The CDR3 spells CSQTKRGYEQYF. The CDR3 DNA follows: TGCAGTCAAACCAAGCGGGGGTACGAGCAGTACTTC.

Many counts were recorded for this clonotype. The chain couples TRBV18 to TRBJ2-3; D remains unclear. Germline CDR1 is KGHSH and CDR2 is LQKENI. The CDR3 is 14 amino acids. V was pared by 3 bases and J by 6 bases, with 13 bases between. The chain's CDR3 is CASSPNTYSDTQYF. The DNA for the CDR3 is TGTGCCAGCTCACCCAACACGTATTCTGATACGCAGTATTTT. The whole variable domain, filled in from reference TRBV18 and TRBJ2-3, reads NAGVMQNPRHLVRRRGQEARLRCSPMKGHSHVYWYRQLPEEGLKFMVYLQKENIIDESGMPKERFSAEFPKEGPSILRIQQVVRGDSAAYFCASSPNTYSDTQYFGPGTRLTVL.

The chain couples TRBV2 to TRBJ2-3; D might be TRBD2 (6 bases). Germline V lookup: CDR1 SNHLY, CDR2 FYNNEI. V was clipped by 7 bases and J by 1 base, with 12 bases between them. This CDR3 region has 14 residues. The CDR3 region has the DNA TGTGCCAGCAATGGGGGGTTAGGCACAGATACGCAGTATTTT. This codes for CASNGGLGTDTQYF.

This clonotype has a count of ten or more. J is TRBJ1-1 and V is TRBV20-1; TRBD1 matches at 11 bases. The length of the CDR3 is 15 residues. The germline gives CDR1 DFQATT, CDR2 SNEGSKA (reference sequence). The V gene end was trimmed by 1 base and the J gene end by 0 bases; junction bases not matched to a gene: 1. The CDR3 here is CSARGTGGLNTEAFF. The CDR3 DNA reads TGCAGTGCTAGAGGGACAGGGGGCTTGAACACTGAAGCTTTCTTT.

This clonotype has at least ten counts. V usage is TRBV2 and J usage is TRBJ2-5, with 7 bases lining up with TRBD2. The CDR3 consists of 13 residues. The germline gives CDR1 SNHLY, CDR2 FYNNEI. Trimming removed 7 bases from V and 2 bases from J; junction bases left unmatched: 4. CDR3 sequence: CASTGRRQETQYF. In DNA form, the CDR3 reads TGTGCCAGCACCGGGAGGAGACAAGAGACCCAGTACTTC.

This clonotype was counted at least ten times. The chain combines TRBV5-6 with TRBJ2-3, with a tentative D call TRBD2 (6 bases). This CDR3 spans 15 amino acids. Trimming stripped 0 bases from V and 3 bases from J, with 11 bases between. Germline V gene lookup returns CDR1 SGHDT and CDR2 YYEEEE. For the CDR3, the DNA is TGTGCCAGCAGCTTGGGTAGCGCGGGGACAGATACGCAGTATTTT. Translated: CASSLGSAGTDTQYF.

This clonotype was found a few times. This chain joins TRBV19 and TRBJ2-2; no firm D call. The CDR3 is 15 amino acids. Trimming left V 3 bases short and J 5 bases short, with 13 bases between. Germline CDR1 LNHDA, CDR2 SQIVND (reference sequence). Here the CDR3 reads CASSILAVATGELFF. Here the CDR3 DNA reads TGTGCCAGTAGTATTCTGGCAGTCGCGACCGGGGAGCTGTTTTTT.

This clonotype was seen many times. The chain carries TRBV20-1 and TRBJ2-3; 14 bases match TRBD2. CDR3 size: 16 residues. V shed 2 bases and J 0 bases; nucleotides not matched to a gene: 1. Germline-derived CDR1 and CDR2 are DFQATT and SNEGSKA (reference sequence). The CDR3 sequence: CSARRTSGGSTDTQYF. The CDR3 DNA sequence: TGCAGTGCTAGAAGGACTAGCGGGGGGAGCACAGATACGCAGTATTTT.

This clonotype was counted a few times. The rearrangement uses TRBV4-1 and TRBJ1-2; D ambiguous. Germline V lookup: CDR1 MGHRA, CDR2 YSYEKL. The germline V and J ends were trimmed by 0 bases and 5 bases, with 10 bases remaining between them. The CDR3 contains 14 residues. The DNA of the CDR3 is TGCGCCAGCAGCCAAGATTACTCTTTTTATGGCTACACCTTC. Its protein is CASSQDYSFYGYTF.

This clonotype was seen ten or more times. The J gene is TRBJ1-1, the V gene TRBV5-1; no firm D call. CDR1 is SGHRS and CDR2 is YFSETQ in the germline V gene. The CDR3 runs 14 residues. V dropped 9 bases and J dropped 1 base, with 16 bases sitting between them. The CDR3 DNA reads TGCGCCAACTTTAAAAGGCGTTGGAACACTGAAGCTTTCTTT. As protein: CANFKRRWNTEAFF.

As for this clonotype: With a much larger clone just one base away, this may be a read error. V is TRBV6-5 and J is TRBJ2-3; D is perhaps TRBD1 or TRBD2 (6 bases each). Germline CDR1 MNHEY, CDR2 SVGAGI. This CDR3 is 16 amino acids long. V was clipped by 0 bases and J by 2 bases, with 12 bases between them. The DNA of the CDR3 is TGTGCCAGCAGTTACTCAGGTCGGGGGCCCACAGATACGCAGTATTTT. This encodes CASSYSGRGPTDTQYF.

In regard to this clonotype: A much more abundant neighbour one base away suggests this may be a read error. The V gene is TRBV20-1, the J gene TRBJ2-7, with 7 bases fitting TRBD2. Trimming cost V 1 base and J 0 bases; bases outside gene matches: 6. This CDR3 has 15 residues. CDR1 DFQATT and CDR2 SNEGSKA come from the germline V gene (reference sequence). The DNA of the CDR3 is TGCAGTGCTAGAGGTGGCACTAGCGCCTCCTACGAGCAGTACTTC. Its translation: CSARGGTSASYEQYF.

This clonotype showed up many times. V usage is TRBV27 and J usage is TRBJ1-2, with D possibly TRBD1 on 5 matching bases. The ends were cut back, 5 bases at V and 4 bases at J, with 17 bases in the middle. The CDR3 is 15 amino acids. Germline CDR1 is MNHEY and CDR2 is SMNVEV (reference sequence). CDR3 residues: CASSPAAGRGYGYTF. For the CDR3, the DNA is TGTGCCAGCAGTCCCGCGGCGGGACGGGGCTATGGCTACACCTTC.